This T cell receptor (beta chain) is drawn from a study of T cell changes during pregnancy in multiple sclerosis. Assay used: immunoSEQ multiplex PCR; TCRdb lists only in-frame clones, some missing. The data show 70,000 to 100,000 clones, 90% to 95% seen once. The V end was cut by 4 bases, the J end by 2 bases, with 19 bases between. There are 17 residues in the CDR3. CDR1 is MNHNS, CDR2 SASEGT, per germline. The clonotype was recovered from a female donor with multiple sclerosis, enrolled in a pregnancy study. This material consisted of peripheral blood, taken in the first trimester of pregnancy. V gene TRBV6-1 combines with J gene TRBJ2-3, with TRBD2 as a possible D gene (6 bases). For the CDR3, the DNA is TGTGCCAGCAGTGGCCTGATTATAACGGACTACACAGATACGCAGTATTTT. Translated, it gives CASSGLIITDYTDTQYF.